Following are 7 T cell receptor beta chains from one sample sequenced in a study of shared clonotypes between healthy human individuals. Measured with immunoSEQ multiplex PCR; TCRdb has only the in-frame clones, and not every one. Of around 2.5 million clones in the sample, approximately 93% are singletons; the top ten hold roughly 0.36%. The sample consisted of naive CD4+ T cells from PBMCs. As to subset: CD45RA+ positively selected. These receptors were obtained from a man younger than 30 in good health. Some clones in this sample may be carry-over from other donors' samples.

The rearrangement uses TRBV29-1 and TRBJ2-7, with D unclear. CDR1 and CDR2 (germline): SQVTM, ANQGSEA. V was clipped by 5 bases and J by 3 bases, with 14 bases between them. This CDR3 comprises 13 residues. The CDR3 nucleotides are TGCAGCGTTAGATATGGGGTATTCTACGAGCAGTACTTC. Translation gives CSVRYGVFYEQYF.

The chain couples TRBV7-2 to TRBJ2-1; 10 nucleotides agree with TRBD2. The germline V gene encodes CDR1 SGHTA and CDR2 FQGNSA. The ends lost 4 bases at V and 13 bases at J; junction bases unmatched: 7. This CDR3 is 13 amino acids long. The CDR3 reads CASSSTSGIDQFF. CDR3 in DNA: TGTGCCAGCAGCTCCACTAGCGGGATCGACCAGTTCTTC. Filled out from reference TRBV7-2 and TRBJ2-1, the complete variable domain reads GAGVSQSPSNKVTEKGKDVELRCDPISGHTALYWYRQSLGQGLEFLIYFQGNSAPDKSGLPSDRFSAERTGGSVSTLTIQRTQQEDSAVYLCASSSTSGIDQFFGPGTRLTVL.

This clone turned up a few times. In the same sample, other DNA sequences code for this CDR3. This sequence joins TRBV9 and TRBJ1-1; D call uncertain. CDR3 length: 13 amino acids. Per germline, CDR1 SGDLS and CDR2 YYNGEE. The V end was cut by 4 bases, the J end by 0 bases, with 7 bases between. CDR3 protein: CASSPGLNTEAFF. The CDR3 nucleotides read TGTGCCAGCAGCCCAGGATTGAACACTGAAGCTTTCTTT.

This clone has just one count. The CDR3 loop is CASRGGPNNEQFF. Here the CDR3 DNA reads TGCGCCAGTCGCGGAGGACCTAACAATGAGCAGTTCTTC. The genes are TRBV5-1 and TRBJ2-1, with D maybe TRBD2 (5 bases). Trimming took 8 bases from V and 5 from J, leaving 14 bases between them. Germline loops: CDR1 SGHRS, CDR2 YFSETQ. CDR3 length: 13 amino acids.

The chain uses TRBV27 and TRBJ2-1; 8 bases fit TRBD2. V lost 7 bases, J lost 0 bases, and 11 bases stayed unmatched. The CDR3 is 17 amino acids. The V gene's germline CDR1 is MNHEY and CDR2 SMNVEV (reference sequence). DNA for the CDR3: TGTGCCAGCAAAACCCTCCTGAGCGGGAGCTCCTACAATGAGCAGTTCTTC. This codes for CASKTLLSGSSYNEQFF.

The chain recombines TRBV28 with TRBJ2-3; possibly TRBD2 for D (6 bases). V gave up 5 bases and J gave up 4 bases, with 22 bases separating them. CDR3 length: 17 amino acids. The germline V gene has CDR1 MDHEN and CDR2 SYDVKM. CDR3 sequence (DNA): TGTGCCAGCAGTCCTCCCCGACTAGGAAGGGTGTCAGATACGCAGTATTTT. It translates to CASSPPRLGRVSDTQYF.

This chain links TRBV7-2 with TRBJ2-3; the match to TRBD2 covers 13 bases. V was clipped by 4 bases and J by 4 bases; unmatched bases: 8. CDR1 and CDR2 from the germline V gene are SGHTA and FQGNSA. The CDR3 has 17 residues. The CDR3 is CASSSSLAGGPPDTQYF. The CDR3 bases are TGTGCCAGCAGCTCCTCACTAGCGGGAGGGCCCCCAGATACGCAGTATTTT.